These T cell receptor beta chains were read from a single sample in a study of T cell changes during pregnancy in multiple sclerosis. Measured with immunoSEQ multiplex PCR; TCRdb has only the in-frame clones, and not every one. The repertoire holds just over 20,000 clones, with approximately 90% as singletons. This specimen consisted of CD8+ T cells from peripheral blood mononuclear cells, obtained in the second trimester of pregnancy. Receptors originate from a female donor in good health, enrolled as a control in a pregnancy study. The CDR3 runs from the conserved cysteine through the conserved F or W. A D gene is named only where the DNA matches it firmly. For some rows the clone size is stated as once, few or many, or as a class when expanded; others skip it.

d_gene	abundance	v_gene	j_gene	CDR3aa	CDR3nt
.	.	TRBV6-4	TRBJ2-6	CASSDSTGGANVLTF	TGTGCCAGCAGTGACTCGACAGGTGGGGCCAACGTCCTGACTTTC
.	.	TRBV12-2	TRBJ2-5	CARDQCRDTQYF	TGTGCAAGAGACCAGTGCCGGGATACCCAGTACTTC
.	.	TRBV9	TRBJ2-1	CASSVVGDGDNEQFF	TGTGCCAGCAGCGTAGTGGGTGACGGGGACAATGAGCAGTTCTTC
TRBD2	.	TRBV7-9	TRBJ2-1	CASSLSSGISYNEQFF	TGTGCCAGCAGCCTATCTAGCGGGATTTCCTACAATGAGCAGTTCTTC
.	.	TRBV6-4	TRBJ2-1	CASSDRGGSYNEQFF	TGTGCCAGCAGTGACAGGGGGGGTTCCTACAATGAGCAGTTCTTC
.	.	TRBV27	TRBJ1-3	CASSLLGDSGNTIYF	TGTGCCAGCAGTTTATTAGGGGACTCTGGAAACACCATATATTTT
.	.	TRBV2	TRBJ2-1	CASIGVRSYNEQFF	TGTGCCAGCATCGGGGTTCGCTCCTACAATGAGCAGTTCTTC
TRBD1	.	TRBV6-4	TRBJ2-3	CASSAGTASTDTQYF	TGTGCCAGCAGTGCCGGGACAGCTAGCACAGATACGCAGTATTTT
.	.	TRBV13	TRBJ1-2	CASSLGRGRDGYTF	TGTGCCAGCAGCTTAGGCCGGGGGAGAGATGGCTACACCTTC
.	.	TRBV9	TRBJ1-1	CASSVGGSTEAFF	TGTGCCAGCAGCGTAGGTGGGAGCACTGAAGCTTTCTTT
TRBD1	.	TRBV4-1	TRBJ2-1	CASSQAFTRTGPYNEQFF	TGCGCCAGCAGCCAAGCCTTCACCCGGACAGGGCCCTACAATGAGCAGTTCTTC
.	.	TRBV19	TRBJ2-1	CASRGPGVAGKGNEQFF	TGTGCCAGTAGAGGCCCCGGGGTTGCGGGAAAGGGCAATGAGCAGTTCTTC
TRBD2	.	TRBV5-5	TRBJ2-1	CASSLRLAGSYNEQFF	TGTGCCAGCAGCTTGAGACTAGCCGGCTCCTACAATGAGCAGTTCTTC
.	.	TRBV5-1	TRBJ2-3	CASSLGDSTDTQYF	TGCGCCAGCAGCTTGGGGGACTCCACAGATACGCAGTATTTT
.	.	TRBV18	TRBJ2-7	CASSPLPGSNYYEQYF	TGTGCCAGCTCACCCCTCCCGGGATCCAATTACTACGAGCAGTACTTC
TRBD2	.	TRBV30	TRBJ2-2	CARSVGGGDTGELFF	TGTGCCCGGAGTGTCGGCGGGGGAGATACCGGGGAGCTGTTTTTT
.	.	TRBV6-1	TRBJ1-5	CASSEPPGGINQPQHF	TGTGCCAGCAGTGAACCCCCGGGGGGGATCAATCAGCCCCAGCATTTT
TRBD1	.	TRBV19	TRBJ1-4	CASSIRQGNEKLFF	TGTGCCAGTAGTATCAGACAGGGAAATGAAAAACTGTTTTTT
TRBD1	.	TRBV5-1	TRBJ2-7	CASSPDRASSYEQYF	TGCGCCAGCAGCCCTGACAGGGCCAGCTCCTACGAGCAGTACTTC
.	.	TRBV5-1	TRBJ2-6	CASSSRRFSAPSGANVLTF	TGCGCCAGCAGCTCGAGGCGATTCTCTGCGCCTTCTGGGGCCAACGTCCTGACTTTC
.	.	TRBV21-1	TRBJ1-5	CASGREKQPQHF	TGTGCCAGCGGCAGGGAGAAGCAGCCCCAGCATTTT
TRBD2	.	TRBV5-4	TRBJ2-1	CASSSPEVAGGGNEQFF	TGTGCCAGCAGCTCACCGGAGGTAGCGGGAGGGGGCAATGAGCAGTTCTTC
.	.	TRBV4-1	TRBJ2-1	CASSQDGGPAREQFF	TGCGCCAGCAGCCAAGATGGTGGCCCCGCCCGTGAGCAGTTCTTC
TRBD2	.	TRBV5-5	TRBJ2-5	CASSRTSGQETQYF	TGTGCCAGCAGCCGGACTAGCGGACAAGAGACCCAGTACTTC
.	.	TRBV9	TRBJ1-3	CASSRGDWTSSGNTIYF	TGTGCCAGCAGCCGGGGGGATTGGACCAGCTCTGGAAACACCATATATTTT
.	.	TRBV28	TRBJ2-7	CASSSPFGGRPYEQYF	TGTGCCAGCAGTTCCCCCTTTGGGGGGAGGCCCTACGAGCAGTACTTC
.	once	TRBV6-1	TRBJ1-2	CASSEYTANYGYTF	TGTGCCAGCAGTGAATATACAGCAAACTATGGCTACACCTTC
TRBD1	.	TRBV28	TRBJ2-7	CASTSWGRGTYEQYF	TGTGCCAGCACCTCATGGGGCAGGGGGACGTACGAGCAGTACTTC
.	.	TRBV5-1	TRBJ2-5	CASSLAGVQETQYF	TGCGCCAGCAGCTTGGCGGGAGTTCAAGAGACCCAGTACTTC
.	.	TRBV5-1	TRBJ1-1	CASSLSPTGEAFF	TGCGCCAGCAGCTTGAGTCCCACAGGTGAAGCTTTCTTT
.	.	TRBV28	TRBJ2-1	CASSPLAASPYNEQFF	TGTGCCAGCAGTCCCCTGGCGGCATCACCCTACAATGAGCAGTTCTTC
.	.	TRBV19	TRBJ1-5	CASSIGGYSNQPQHF	TGTGCCAGTAGTATCGGAGGGTATAGCAATCAGCCCCAGCATTTT
TRBD1	.	TRBV30	TRBJ2-7	CAFDRASSYEQYF	TGTGCCTTCGACAGGGCGAGCTCCTACGAGCAGTACTTC
.	.	TRBV27	TRBJ2-3	CASSSGLSRGTDTQYF	TGTGCCAGCAGTTCGGGTCTCTCGAGAGGCACAGATACGCAGTATTTT
TRBD2	.	TRBV7-6	TRBJ2-1	CASSLALTGGWDEQFF	TGTGCCAGCAGCTTAGCGTTAACGGGAGGGTGGGATGAGCAGTTCTTC
.	.	TRBV28	TRBJ1-4	CASSLLQGENEKLFF	TGTGCCAGCAGTTTATTACAGGGCGAGAATGAAAAACTGTTTTTT
TRBD2	.	TRBV15	TRBJ2-3	CATSRTGTSGGGTDTQYF	TGTGCCACCAGCCGAACCGGGACTAGCGGGGGGGGCACAGATACGCAGTATTTT